The next 8 T cell receptor beta chains were all read from a single sample in a study of vaccination and CD4 T cells after COVID-19. Their recognized antigens are unknown. As to treatment: approximately 9-day PBMC culture with coronavirus spike peptide pools or control peptides (ViraFEST assay). Pre-COVID-19 pandemic sampling (2011-2018) yielded the unexposed donor's CD4+ T cells. The Oncomine TCR Beta short-read assay was applied to DNA of cultured CD4+ T cells. TCRdb ran MiXCR on the PCR reads and lists one entry per CDR3 protein. The sample contains 6,400 or so distinct CDR3 sequences, under 65% of which appear only once. The sequenced sample consisted of CD4+ T cells from blood, cultured in vitro. The source of these receptors is a human donor in good health.

This clonotype was seen more than once but under ten times. The chain couples TRBV6-2 or TRBV6-3 to TRBJ2-2, with 9 bases identical to TRBD2. The CDR3 has 17 residues. Per the germline V gene, CDR1 is MNHEY and CDR2 is SVGEGT. Trimming at V came to 3 bases and at J to 0 bases, leaving 5 bases not matched to a gene. CDR3: CASSYLAGGPNTGELFF. The CDR3 bases are TGTGCCAGCAGTTATCTGGCGGGGGGGCCGAACACCGGGGAGCTGTTTTTT.

This clonotype came up a few times. V is TRBV15 and J is TRBJ1-3; 10 bases fit TRBD1. The J segment lost 0 bases and the V segment lost 7 bases, leaving 3 bases of the junction unmatched. CDR3 size: 15 residues. Germline values: CDR1 LNHNV, CDR2 YYDKDF (reference sequence). CDR3 region: CATTTGGPSGNTIYF. CDR3 in DNA: TGTGCCACCACGACAGGGGGCCCCTCTGGAAACACCATATATTTT.

This chain links TRBV12-3 or TRBV12-4 with TRBJ1-2, with D possibly matching TRBD1 (5 bases). V lost 2 bases, J lost 0 bases, and 16 bases lay in between. This CDR3 contains 17 residues. CDR3 DNA: TGTGCCAGCAGTTTACTACCTGGGGGGTTTACTAACTATGGCTACACCTTC. Translating it yields CASSLLPGGFTNYGYTF.

This clonotype was recorded only once. The rearrangement uses TRBV7-9 and TRBJ1-4, with 7 bases lining up with TRBD1. CDR1 is SEHNR and CDR2 is FQNEAQ in the germline V gene (reference sequence). The J segment lost 0 bases and the V segment lost 4 bases, leaving 5 bases of the junction unmatched. The length of the CDR3 is 16 residues. The CDR3 reads CASSSYRGATNEKLFF. The CDR3 DNA reads TGTGCCAGCAGCTCCTACAGGGGAGCAACTAATGAAAAACTGTTTTTT.

This clonotype was seen a handful of times. The gene calls are TRBV2 and TRBJ1-1, with 7 bases identical to TRBD1. The CDR3 covers 15 residues. Losses at the gene ends were 6 bases for V and 6 bases for J; bases not matched to a gene: 13. Germline V gene sequence: CDR1 SNHLY, CDR2 FYNNEI. The CDR3 bases are TGTGCCAGCAGGGAGTGGAGGGGAGGGGGCTCTGAAGCTTTCTTT. Amino acids: CASREWRGGGSEAFF.

This clonotype was detected only a few times. The chain couples TRBV15 to TRBJ1-5; D might be TRBD1 (5 bases). Between the trimmed V and J ends, which lost 0 bases and 0 bases, there was a span of 21 bases. Germline CDR1 is LNHNV and CDR2 is YYDKDF (reference sequence). The CDR3 spans 20 residues. The CDR3: CATSRDGALQGFYSNQPQHF. As DNA, the CDR3 is TGTGCCACCAGCAGAGATGGAGCGCTTCAGGGATTTTATAGCAATCAGCCCCAGCATTTT.

This clonotype was detected once. The chain employs TRBV7-2 and TRBJ2-3; D is undetermined. CDR3 length: 12 residues. V was cut by 8 bases and J by 2 bases, with 8 bases left in between. CDR1 and CDR2 (germline): SGHTA, FQGNSA. The CDR3 DNA follows: TGTGCCAGCCGGACCTCCACAGATACGCAGTATTTT. Its translation: CASRTSTDTQYF.

The table lists this clonotype with a few counts. The chain employs TRBV10-3 and TRBJ2-7; TRBD2 might be the D (6 bases). V lost 6 bases, J lost 5 bases, and 14 bases lay in between. The CDR3 covers 13 residues. Per germline, CDR1 ENHRY and CDR2 SYGVKD. CDR3 nucleotides: TGTGCCATCAGCGCGGGACTTTCCCACGAGCAGTACTTC. It yields the protein CAISAGLSHEQYF.